The clone carrying this T cell receptor beta chain has a single count. The antigen is not known. The data were taken from a study of T-cell memory formation after mild COVID-19. Constant-segment primers and 5'RACE yielded cDNA libraries for TCR alpha and TCR beta, each carrying sample barcodes and UMIs. MiXCR, applied by TCRdb to the 5' RACE reads, yields one record per CDR3 protein. In the table there are roughly 580,000 distinct CDR3 sequences, roughly 18% of which are singletons. Study results and limitations: Chiefly within CM and EM were the contracting CD4+ clones; CD8+ ones were within EMRA. That cross-reactive memory joined was suggested by some responding clones appearing in pre-infection memory.

Trimming left V 1 base short and J 7 bases short, with 17 bases between. Germline V lookup: CDR1 SGHAT, CDR2 FQNNGV. This CDR3 is 16 amino acids long. This TCR derives from an adult woman who had mild COVID-19 (a few samples of this study predate the infection). Cell type and time point are not known. The chain carries TRBV11-2 and TRBJ2-1; TRBD2 might be the D (6 bases). The specimen sequenced was PBMCs or a T cell subset sorted from them (not recorded which). CDR3 coding DNA: TGTGCCAGCAGCTTAGTTAGCCAGGGCGGGGTAAATGAGCAGTTCTTC. Its translation is CASSLVSQGGVNEQFF.